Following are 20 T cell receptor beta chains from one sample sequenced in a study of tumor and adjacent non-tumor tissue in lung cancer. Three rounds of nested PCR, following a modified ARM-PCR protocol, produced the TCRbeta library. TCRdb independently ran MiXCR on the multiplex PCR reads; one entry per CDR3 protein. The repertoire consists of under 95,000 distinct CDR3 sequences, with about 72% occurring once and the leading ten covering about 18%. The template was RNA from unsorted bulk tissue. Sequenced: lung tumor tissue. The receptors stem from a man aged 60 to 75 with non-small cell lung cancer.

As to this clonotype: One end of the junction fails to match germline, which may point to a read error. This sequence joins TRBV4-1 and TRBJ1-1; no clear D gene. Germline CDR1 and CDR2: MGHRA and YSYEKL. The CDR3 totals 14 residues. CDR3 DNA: TGCTCCAGCAGCCAATGGGAGGTGAACACTGAAGCTTTCTTT. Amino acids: CSSSQWEVNTEAFF.

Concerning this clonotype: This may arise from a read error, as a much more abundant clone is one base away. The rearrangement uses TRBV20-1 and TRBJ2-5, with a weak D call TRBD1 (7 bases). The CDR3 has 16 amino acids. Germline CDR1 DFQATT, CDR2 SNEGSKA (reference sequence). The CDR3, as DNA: TGCAGTGCTAGATCGGAGGCAGGGGGGACGAAAGAGATCCAGTACTTC. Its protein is CSARSEAGGTKEIQYF.

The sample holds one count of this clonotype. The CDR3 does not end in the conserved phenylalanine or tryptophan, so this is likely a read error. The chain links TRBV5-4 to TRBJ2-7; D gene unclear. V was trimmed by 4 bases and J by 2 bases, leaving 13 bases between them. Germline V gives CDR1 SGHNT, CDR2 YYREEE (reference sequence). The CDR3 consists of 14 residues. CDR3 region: CASSIETGAYEQYL. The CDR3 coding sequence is TGTGCCAGCAGCATCGAGACTGGTGCCTACGAGCAGTACCTC.

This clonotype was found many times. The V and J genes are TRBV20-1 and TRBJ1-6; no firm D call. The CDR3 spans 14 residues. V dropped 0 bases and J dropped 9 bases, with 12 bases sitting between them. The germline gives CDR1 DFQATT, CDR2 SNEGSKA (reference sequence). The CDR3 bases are TGCAGTGCTAGAGATGCGCTAGGCGGTTCACCCCTCCACTTT. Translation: CSARDALGGSPLHF.

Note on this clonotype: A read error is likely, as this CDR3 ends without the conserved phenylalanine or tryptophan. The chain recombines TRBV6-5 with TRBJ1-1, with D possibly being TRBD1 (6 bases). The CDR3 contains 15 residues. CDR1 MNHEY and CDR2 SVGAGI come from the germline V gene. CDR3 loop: CASSYRAQSQGWAFL. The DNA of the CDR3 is TGTGCCAGTAGTTACAGGGCCCAGAGTCAGGGATGGGCTTTCCTT.

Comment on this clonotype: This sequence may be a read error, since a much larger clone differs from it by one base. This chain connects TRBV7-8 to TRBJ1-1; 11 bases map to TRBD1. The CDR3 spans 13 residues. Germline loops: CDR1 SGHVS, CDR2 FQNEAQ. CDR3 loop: CDSSSTGTGGTFF. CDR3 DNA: TGTGACAGCAGCTCGACAGGGACAGGGGGAACTTTCTTT.

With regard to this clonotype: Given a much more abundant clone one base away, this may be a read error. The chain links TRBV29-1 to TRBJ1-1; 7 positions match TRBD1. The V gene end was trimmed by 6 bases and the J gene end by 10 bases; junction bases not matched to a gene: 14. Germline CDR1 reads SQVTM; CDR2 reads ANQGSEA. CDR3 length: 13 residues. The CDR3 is CSVRQGLNIGAFF. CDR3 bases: TGCAGCGTGCGACAGGGATTAAACATTGGAGCTTTCTTT.

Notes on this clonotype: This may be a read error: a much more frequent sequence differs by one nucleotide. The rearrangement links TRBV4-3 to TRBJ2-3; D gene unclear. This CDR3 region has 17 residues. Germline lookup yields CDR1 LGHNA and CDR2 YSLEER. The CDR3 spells CASSQLIKRGIADTRYF. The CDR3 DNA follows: TGCGCCAGCAGCCAGCTCATAAAGAGAGGCATAGCAGATACGCGGTATTTT.

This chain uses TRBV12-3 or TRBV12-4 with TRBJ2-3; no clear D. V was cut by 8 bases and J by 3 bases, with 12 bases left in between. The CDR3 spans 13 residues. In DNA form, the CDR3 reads TGTGCCAGCCAACGTGGACCAACAGATACGCAGTATTTT. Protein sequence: CASQRGPTDTQYF.

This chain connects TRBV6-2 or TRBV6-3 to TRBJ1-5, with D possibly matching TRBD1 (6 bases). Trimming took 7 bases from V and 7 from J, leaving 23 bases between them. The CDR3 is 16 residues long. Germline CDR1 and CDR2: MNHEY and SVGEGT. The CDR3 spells CASTKDHRVRWQPQHF. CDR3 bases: TGTGCCAGCACCAAAGACCACAGGGTACGGTGGCAGCCCCAGCATTTT.

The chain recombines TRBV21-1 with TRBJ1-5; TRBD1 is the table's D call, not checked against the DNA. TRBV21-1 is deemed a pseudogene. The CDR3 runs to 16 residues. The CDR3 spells CASSKWDRVVNQPQHF. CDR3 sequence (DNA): TGTGCCAGCAGCAAGTGGGACAGGGTGGTCAATCAGCCCCAGCATTTT.

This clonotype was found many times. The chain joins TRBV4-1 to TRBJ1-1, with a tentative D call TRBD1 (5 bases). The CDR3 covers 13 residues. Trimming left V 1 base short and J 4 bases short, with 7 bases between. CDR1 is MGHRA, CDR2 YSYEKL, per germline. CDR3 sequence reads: CASSQGGITEAFF. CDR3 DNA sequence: TGCGCCAGCAGCCAAGGGGGGATCACTGAAGCTTTCTTT.

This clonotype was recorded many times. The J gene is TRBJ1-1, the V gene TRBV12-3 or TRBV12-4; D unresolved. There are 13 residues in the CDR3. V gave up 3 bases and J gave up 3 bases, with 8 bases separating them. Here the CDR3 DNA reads TGTGCCAGCAGTTTCGGACGTGACACTGAAGCTTTCTTT. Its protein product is CASSFGRDTEAFF.

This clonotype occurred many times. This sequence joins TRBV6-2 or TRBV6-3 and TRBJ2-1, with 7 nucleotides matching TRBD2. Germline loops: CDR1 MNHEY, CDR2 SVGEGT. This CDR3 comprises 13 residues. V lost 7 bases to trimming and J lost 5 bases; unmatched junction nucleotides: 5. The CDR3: CASMAGANNEQFF. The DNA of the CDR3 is TGTGCCAGCATGGCGGGAGCCAACAATGAGCAGTTCTTC.

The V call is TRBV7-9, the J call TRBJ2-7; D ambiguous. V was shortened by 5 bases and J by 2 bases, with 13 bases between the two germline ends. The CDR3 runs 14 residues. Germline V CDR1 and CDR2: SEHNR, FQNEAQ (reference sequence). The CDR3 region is CASSRDTTTYEQYF. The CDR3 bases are TGTGCCAGCAGCCGTGACACTACTACCTACGAGCAGTACTTC.

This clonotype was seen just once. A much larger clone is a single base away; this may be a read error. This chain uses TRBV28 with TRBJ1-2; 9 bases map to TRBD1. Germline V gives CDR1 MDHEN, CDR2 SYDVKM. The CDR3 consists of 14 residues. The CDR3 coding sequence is TGTACCAGCAGACGGGACAGGGCCTGGTATGGCTACACCTTC. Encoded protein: CTSRRDRAWYGYTF.

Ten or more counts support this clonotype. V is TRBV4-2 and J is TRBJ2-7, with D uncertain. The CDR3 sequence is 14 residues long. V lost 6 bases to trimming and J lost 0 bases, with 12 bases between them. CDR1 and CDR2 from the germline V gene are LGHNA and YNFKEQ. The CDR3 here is CASSSELGSYEQYF. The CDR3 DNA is TGTGCCAGCAGTTCCGAGCTTGGCTCCTACGAGCAGTACTTC.

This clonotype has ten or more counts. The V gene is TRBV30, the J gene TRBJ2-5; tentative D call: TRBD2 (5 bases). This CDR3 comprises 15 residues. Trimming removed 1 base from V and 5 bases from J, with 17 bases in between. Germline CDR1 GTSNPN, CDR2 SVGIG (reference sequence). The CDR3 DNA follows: TGTGCCTGGAGTGGGAAGGTCTCCAGGAGGGAGACCCAGTACTTC. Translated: CAWSGKVSRRETQYF.

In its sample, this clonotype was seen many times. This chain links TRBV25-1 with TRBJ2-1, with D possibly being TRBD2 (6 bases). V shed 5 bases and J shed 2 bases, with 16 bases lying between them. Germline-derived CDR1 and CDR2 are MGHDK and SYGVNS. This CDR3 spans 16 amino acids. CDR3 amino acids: CASSPTTGLTYNEQFF. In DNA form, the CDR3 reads TGTGCCAGCAGTCCAACAACGGGACTTACCTACAATGAGCAGTTCTTC.

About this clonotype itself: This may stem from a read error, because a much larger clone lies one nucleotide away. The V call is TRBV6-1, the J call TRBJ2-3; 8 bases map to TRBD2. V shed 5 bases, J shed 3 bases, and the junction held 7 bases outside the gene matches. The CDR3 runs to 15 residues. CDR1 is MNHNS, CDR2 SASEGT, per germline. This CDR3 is CASSLTSASTDTQYF. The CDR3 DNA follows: TGTGCCAGCAGTTTGACTAGCGCGAGTACAGATACGCAGTATTTT.